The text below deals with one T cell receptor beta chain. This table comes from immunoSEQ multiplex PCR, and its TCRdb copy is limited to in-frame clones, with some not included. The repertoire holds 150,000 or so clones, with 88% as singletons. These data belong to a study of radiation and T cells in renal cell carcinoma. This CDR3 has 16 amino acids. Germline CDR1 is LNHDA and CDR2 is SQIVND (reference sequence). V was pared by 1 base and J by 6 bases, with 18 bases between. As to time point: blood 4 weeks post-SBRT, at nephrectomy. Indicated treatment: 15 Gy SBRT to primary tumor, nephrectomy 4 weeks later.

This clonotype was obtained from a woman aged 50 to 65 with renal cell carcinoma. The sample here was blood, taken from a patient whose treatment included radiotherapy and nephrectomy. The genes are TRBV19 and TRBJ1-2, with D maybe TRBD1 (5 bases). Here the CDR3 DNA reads TGTGCCAGTAGTATAGCGATTGGGCATCGAGGGGATGGCTACACCTTC. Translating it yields CASSIAIGHRGDGYTF. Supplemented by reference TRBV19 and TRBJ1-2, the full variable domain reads DGGITQSPKYLFRKEGQNVTLSCEQNLNHDAMYWYRQDPGQGLRLIYYSQIVNDFQKGDIAEGYSVSREKKESFPLTVTSAQKNPTAFYLCASSIAIGHRGDGYTFGSGTRLTVV.